This passage covers 27 T cell receptor beta chains from one sample sequenced in a study of blood T cells in healthy people across ages. PCR was performed a second time for 7 to 11 cycles using a sample-barcoded 5' primer and a J-beta primer mix. Each CDR3 protein is one row after TCRdb ran MiXCR on the 5' RACE reads. The sample includes 1,800,000 or so distinct CDR3 sequences, 39% seen only once; the top ten take 20% to 25%. The source material was blood. These TCRs come from a human donor in good health.

V gene TRBV4-2 combines with J gene TRBJ1-2; 10 bases match TRBD1. Looked up from germline, CDR1 is LGHNA and CDR2 is YNFKEQ. The CDR3 is made up of 14 amino acids. Trimming removed 5 bases from V and 7 bases from J; junction bases left unmatched: 7. The CDR3 sequence: CASSYSGTGVGYTF. CDR3 in DNA: TGTGCCAGCAGCTACTCCGGGACAGGGGTTGGCTACACCTTC.

The J gene is TRBJ2-1, the V gene TRBV27; the match to TRBD1 covers 9 bases. The DNA end favors TRBJ2-7, so the J call may be wrong. In germline, CDR1 is MNHEY, CDR2 SMNVEV (reference sequence). This CDR3 contains 15 residues. The chain's CDR3 is CAPIHRDRAHNEQYF. The CDR3 region has the DNA TGTGCCCCAATCCACCGGGACAGGGCACACAATGAGCAGTACTTC.

This clonotype has only a few counts. The chain links TRBV7-3 to TRBJ2-1; 8 bases are a match to TRBD1. The CDR3 has 15 residues. The germline V gene has CDR1 SGHTA and CDR2 FQGTGA. The V and J ends lost 1 base and 9 bases, in that order; junction bases with no gene match: 8. CDR3 bases: TGTGCCAGCAGCTTAAGTCAGGGGGCGCATTCTGAGCAGTTCTTC. Its protein is CASSLSQGAHSEQFF.

The chain couples TRBV11-2 to TRBJ2-1; 10 positions agree with TRBD1. CDR1 is SGHAT and CDR2 is FQNNGV in the germline V gene. The V segment lost 2 bases and the J segment 1 base; nucleotides outside the gene matches: 8. The CDR3 is 18 amino acids. CDR3 amino acids: CASSLTGQGLRSYNEQFF. The CDR3 DNA is TGTGCCAGCAGCTTAACGGGACAGGGGTTACGTTCCTACAATGAGCAGTTCTTC. The complete variable domain, with remaining parts taken from reference TRBV11-2 and TRBJ2-1, reads EAGVAQSPRYKIIEKRQSVAFWCNPISGHATLYWYQQILGQGPKLLIQFQNNGVVDDSQLPKDRFSAERLKGVDSTLKIQPAKLEDSAVYLCASSLTGQGLRSYNEQFFGPGTRLTVL.

The V call is TRBV20-1, the J call TRBJ1-1; 8 positions agree with TRBD1. From germline, CDR1 is DFQATT and CDR2 SNEGSKA (reference sequence). Germline trimming cut 0 bases from V and 5 bases from J; bases unmatched to any gene: 11. This CDR3 has 16 residues. The CDR3 loop reads CSARDPRTGRNTEAFF. The CDR3 nucleotides are TGCAGTGCTAGAGATCCGCGGACAGGGCGAAATACTGAAGCTTTCTTT.

J is TRBJ2-7 and V is TRBV11-2; D not resolved. CDR3 size: 15 residues. Trimming took 0 bases from V and 4 from J, leaving 13 bases between them. Germline lookup yields CDR1 SGHAT and CDR2 FQNNGV. CDR3 in DNA: TGTGCCAGCAGCTTAGACCCAGGATTGGATTACGAGCAGTACTTC. Translating it yields CASSLDPGLDYEQYF.

The table lists this clonotype with a few counts. The V gene is TRBV6-5, the J gene TRBJ1-4; 7 bases agree with TRBD1. V lost 5 bases to trimming and J lost 3 bases; unmatched junction nucleotides: 15. The CDR3 loop spans 18 amino acids. Germline V CDR1 and CDR2: MNHEY, SVGAGI. DNA of the CDR3: TGTGCCAGCAGTACTGACAGGGAGCATACCCCCTCTAATGAAAAACTGTTTTTT. Encoded protein: CASSTDREHTPSNEKLFF.

V and J are TRBV3-1 and TRBJ2-7; possible D gene TRBD2, 6 bases. V was shortened by 4 bases and J by 5 bases, with 12 bases between the two germline ends. This CDR3 comprises 13 residues. Germline V gene sequence: CDR1 LGHDT, CDR2 YNNKEL (reference sequence). In DNA, the CDR3 is TGTGCCAGCAGCCTCGCGGACTACAACGAGCAGTACTTC. It encodes CASSLADYNEQYF.

The table lists this clonotype with a few counts. The rearrangement links TRBV4-3 to TRBJ2-1; D ambiguous. V was cut by 0 bases and J by 10 bases, with 16 bases left in between. The CDR3 is made up of 15 amino acids. Germline CDR1 LGHNA, CDR2 YSLEER. The CDR3 DNA follows: TGCGCCAGCAGCCAAGATATTTATCGCACAAGAGAGCAGTTCTTC. This encodes CASSQDIYRTREQFF.

As to this clonotype: The junction and the germline gene differ at one end; a read error may be behind it. V usage is TRBV6-2 or TRBV6-3 and J usage is TRBJ1-1; D ambiguous. There are 13 residues in the CDR3. CDR1 and CDR2 from the germline V gene are MNHEY and SVGEGT. This CDR3 is CASSLNVWTEVFF. DNA of the CDR3: TGTGCCAGCAGTTTAAATGTATGGACTGAAGTTTTCTTT.

The chain has TRBV6-1 and TRBJ1-5; perhaps TRBD1 as D (6 bases). This CDR3 comprises 15 residues. The germline gives CDR1 MNHNS, CDR2 SASEGT. V gave up 5 bases and J gave up 6 bases, with 17 bases separating them. CDR3 sequence: CASSTYYQGFQPQHF. CDR3 sequence (DNA): TGTGCCAGCAGTACATACTACCAGGGGTTTCAGCCCCAGCATTTT.

Worth noting for this clonotype: This may be a read error, as it is one base from a much larger clone. The chain links TRBV10-3 to TRBJ2-1; 9 nucleotides match TRBD1. The ends lost 3 bases at V and 10 bases at J; junction bases unmatched: 10. Germline assignment: CDR1 ENHRY and CDR2 SYGVKD. The CDR3 runs 15 residues. CDR3 DNA sequence: TGTGCCATCAGTGAACGGACAGGGGACTTCGAGGAGCAGTTCTTC. It encodes CAISERTGDFEEQFF.

The chain couples TRBV20-1 to TRBJ2-3; the match to TRBD1 covers 7 bases. Germline V gene data show CDR1 as DFQATT and CDR2 as SNEGSKA (reference sequence). The CDR3 consists of 15 residues. V was clipped by 0 bases and J by 7 bases; unmatched bases: 10. Written as DNA, the CDR3 is TGCAGTGCTAGAGATCTGGAGACAGGGAGATATACGCAGTATTTT. Amino acid sequence: CSARDLETGRYTQYF.

CDR3 nucleotide sequence: TGCAGCGTTAGGGGGGTCCATACCTACGAGCAGTACTTC. It is translated as CSVRGVHTYEQYF. This sequence joins TRBV29-1 and TRBJ2-7, with D possibly called TRBD1 or TRBD2 (6 bases each). Trimming took 5 bases from V and 2 from J, leaving 13 bases between them. Looked up from germline, CDR1 is SQVTM and CDR2 is ANQGSEA. The CDR3 totals 13 residues.

The rearrangement links TRBV6-5 to TRBJ2-6; possibly TRBD1 for D (8 bases). The CDR3 totals 20 residues. Germline loops: CDR1 MNHEY, CDR2 SVGAGI. V lost 0 bases and J 1 base, leaving 19 bases between the germline ends. The CDR3 DNA reads TGTGCCAGCAGTTACTCCAGGACTAGACAGGGGATATCTGGGGCCAACGTCCTGACTTTC. Translation: CASSYSRTRQGISGANVLTF.

This clonotype was detected a few times. The chain couples TRBV4-1 to TRBJ1-2; D is unclear. The CDR3 contains 14 residues. The germline V gene encodes CDR1 MGHRA and CDR2 YSYEKL. Trimming removed 0 bases from V and 4 bases from J, with 9 bases in between. This CDR3 is CASSQDLGSYGYTF. The DNA of the CDR3 is TGCGCCAGCAGCCAAGATCTAGGATCCTATGGCTACACCTTC.

The chain recombines TRBV4-3 with TRBJ2-5; no firm D call. Deletions cut 0 bases from V and 7 bases from J, with 12 bases between. CDR1 LGHNA and CDR2 YSLEER come from the germline V gene. This CDR3 comprises 14 residues. This CDR3 reads CASSQEAGWGTQYF. CDR3 DNA sequence: TGCGCCAGCAGCCAAGAGGCCGGGTGGGGGACCCAGTACTTC.

A word on this clonotype: At one boundary the junction diverges from the germline segment, which might be a read error. The chain joins TRBV25-1 to TRBJ1-5; 7 nucleotides match TRBD1. This CDR3 comprises 14 residues. Germline V gene sequence: CDR1 MGHDK, CDR2 SYGVNS. The CDR3 bases are TGTGCCAGCAGTCAGGGGGTACACGATCAACCCCAGCATTTT. Encoded protein: CASSQGVHDQPQHF.

V and J are TRBV7-9 and TRBJ2-2; D remains unclear. This CDR3 contains 15 residues. The germline V and J ends were trimmed by 0 bases and 5 bases, with 10 bases remaining between them. The V gene's germline CDR1 is SEHNR and CDR2 FQNEAQ (reference sequence). The CDR3 protein is CASSLAGIGTGELFF. CDR3 DNA sequence: TGTGCCAGCAGCTTAGCGGGGATAGGTACCGGGGAGCTGTTTTTT.

The rearrangement links TRBV12-3 or TRBV12-4 to TRBJ2-4; D gene unclear. The end of the DNA is better explained by TRBJ2-7, so the J call may be wrong. The CDR3 totals 17 residues. This CDR3 is CASSLGRDTSMGHEQYF. CDR3 coding DNA: TGTGCCAGCAGTTTAGGTCGAGACACATCAATGGGCCACGAGCAGTACTTC.

At least ten counts were recorded for this clonotype. The chain combines TRBV29-1 with TRBJ1-2, with D unclear. In germline, CDR1 is SQVTM, CDR2 ANQGSEA. This CDR3 is built from 11 residues. V was trimmed by 5 bases and J by 8 bases, leaving 12 bases between them. The CDR3 loop is CSVQSLGGYTF. Written as DNA, the CDR3 is TGCAGCGTTCAGTCACTTGGGGGCTACACCTTC.

This chain links TRBV7-9 with TRBJ2-1; 8 positions match TRBD2. Trimming at V came to 7 bases and at J to 8 bases, leaving 16 bases not matched to a gene. Germline V gene sequence: CDR1 SEHNR, CDR2 FQNEAQ (reference sequence). The CDR3 loop spans 16 amino acids. CDR3 loop: CASTRAGAKARDEQFF. The CDR3 DNA reads as TGTGCCAGCACCCGAGCGGGGGCCAAGGCTAGGGATGAGCAGTTCTTC.

The chain links TRBV7-2 to TRBJ1-6; D possibly corresponds to TRBD1 (6 bases). From germline, CDR1 is SGHTA and CDR2 FQGNSA. The length of the CDR3 is 12 residues. Trimming shortened V by 7 bases and J by 12 bases, and 13 bases separated the two germline ends. The CDR3 loop is CASNYRDLPLHF. DNA for the CDR3: TGTGCCAGCAACTACAGGGATTTACCCCTCCACTTT.

This rearrangement joins TRBV4-1 to TRBJ1-2; no definite D call. The CDR3 spans 14 residues. Trimming took 1 base from V and 2 from J, leaving 8 bases between them. In germline, CDR1 is MGHRA, CDR2 YSYEKL. The DNA of the CDR3 is TGCGCCAGCAGCCAAGTTGTCAGGAACTATGGCTACACCTTC. As protein: CASSQVVRNYGYTF.

In its sample, this clonotype was seen a few times. This chain connects TRBV3-1 to TRBJ1-4; D ambiguous. Trimming left V 0 bases short and J 0 bases short, with 20 bases between. CDR1 LGHDT and CDR2 YNNKEL come from the germline V gene (reference sequence). This CDR3 has 20 amino acids. The CDR3 loop reads CASSQEFRLDLVATNEKLFF. CDR3 coding DNA: TGTGCCAGCAGCCAAGAATTCAGGTTAGATCTAGTTGCAACTAATGAAAAACTGTTTTTT.

V is TRBV6-2 or TRBV6-3 and J is TRBJ2-5; TRBD1 matches 9 bases. V was pared by 5 bases and J by 3 bases, with 7 bases of the junction left unmatched. The germline CDR1 and CDR2 sequences are MNHEY and SVGEGT. The CDR3 runs to 15 residues. The CDR3 is CASSDVGQGKETQYF. The DNA of the CDR3 is TGTGCCAGCAGTGACGTGGGACAGGGAAAAGAGACCCAGTACTTC.

The chain carries TRBV18 and TRBJ2-4, with 7 bases lining up with TRBD1. The J call is doubtful: the DNA matches TRBJ2-5 better. In germline, CDR1 is KGHSH, CDR2 LQKENI. This CDR3 comprises 17 residues. The CDR3 region has the DNA TGTGCCAGCTCACCCATTTTACTTGAGGGGGCAAAAGAGACCCAGTACTTC. Protein product: CASSPILLEGAKETQYF.